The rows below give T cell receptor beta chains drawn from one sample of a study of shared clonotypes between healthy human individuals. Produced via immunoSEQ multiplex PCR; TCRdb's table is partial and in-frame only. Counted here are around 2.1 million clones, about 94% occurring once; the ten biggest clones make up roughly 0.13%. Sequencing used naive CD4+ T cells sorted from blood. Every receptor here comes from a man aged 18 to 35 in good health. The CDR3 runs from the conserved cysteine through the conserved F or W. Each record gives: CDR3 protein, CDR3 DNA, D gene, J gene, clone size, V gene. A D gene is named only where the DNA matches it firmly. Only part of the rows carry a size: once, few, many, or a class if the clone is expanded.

CDR3aa: CASSGLGSLPTNYGYTF; CDR3nt: TGTGCCAGCAGTGGCCTGGGTAGTCTACCTACTAACTATGGCTACACCTTC; d_gene: NA; j_gene: TRBJ1-2; abundance: NA; v_gene: TRBV6-1
CDR3aa: CASSLDRIPSTDTQYF; CDR3nt: TGTGCCAGCAGCTTGGACAGGATCCCTAGCACAGATACGCAGTATTTT; d_gene: NA; j_gene: TRBJ2-3; abundance: once; v_gene: TRBV5-6
CDR3aa: CASSLFRGALTDTQYF; CDR3nt: TGTGCCAGCAGCCTTTTTAGGGGGGCCCTCACAGATACGCAGTATTTT; d_gene: NA; j_gene: TRBJ2-3; abundance: NA; v_gene: TRBV5-6
CDR3aa: CASSLDPGGNNSPLHF; CDR3nt: TGCGCCAGCAGCTTGGATCCAGGGGGCAATAATTCACCCCTCCACTTT; d_gene: TRBD1; j_gene: TRBJ1-6; abundance: NA; v_gene: TRBV5-1
CDR3aa: CASSQPGLGAYEQYF; CDR3nt: TGTGCCAGCAGCCAACCGGGACTAGGGGCCTACGAGCAGTACTTC; d_gene: TRBD2; j_gene: TRBJ2-7; abundance: once; v_gene: TRBV5-4
CDR3aa: CASSLKPPPYSYGYTF; CDR3nt: TGTGCCAGCAGCTTAAAACCCCCACCTTATTCCTATGGCTACACCTTC; d_gene: NA; j_gene: TRBJ1-2; abundance: NA; v_gene: TRBV7-3
CDR3aa: CASSQAGTLSYEQYF; CDR3nt: TGCGCCAGCAGCCAAGCAGGGACTTTGTCGTACGAGCAGTACTTC; d_gene: NA; j_gene: TRBJ2-7; abundance: NA; v_gene: TRBV4-1
CDR3aa: CASRDDGTNIQYF; CDR3nt: TGCGCCAGCAGGGACGACGGGACAAACATTCAGTACTTC; d_gene: NA; j_gene: TRBJ2-4; abundance: NA; v_gene: TRBV10-1
CDR3aa: CASSLGDRGQETQYF; CDR3nt: TGTGCCAGCAGCTTAGGGGACAGGGGGCAAGAGACCCAGTACTTC; d_gene: TRBD1; j_gene: TRBJ2-5; abundance: NA; v_gene: TRBV11-2
CDR3aa: CASRGAGGNIQYF; CDR3nt: TGTGCCAGCAGGGGGGCAGGTGGGAACATTCAGTACTTC; d_gene: NA; j_gene: TRBJ2-4; abundance: NA; v_gene: TRBV27
CDR3aa: CASSLEAGGYNEQFF; CDR3nt: TGTGCCAGCAGTTTAGAAGCGGGAGGGTACAATGAGCAGTTCTTC; d_gene: TRBD2; j_gene: TRBJ2-1; abundance: once; v_gene: TRBV7-2
CDR3aa: CASSVGQGALGTEAFF; CDR3nt: TGCGCCAGCAGCGTAGGACAGGGGGCATTAGGGACTGAAGCTTTCTTT; d_gene: TRBD1; j_gene: TRBJ1-1; abundance: NA; v_gene: TRBV5-1
CDR3aa: CAWSGRGSSYEQYF; CDR3nt: TGTGCCTGGAGTGGAAGGGGGAGCTCCTACGAGCAGTACTTC; d_gene: NA; j_gene: TRBJ2-7; abundance: NA; v_gene: TRBV30
CDR3aa: CASSPYSFANTGELFF; CDR3nt: TGCGCCAGCAGCCCCTACTCGTTCGCGAACACCGGGGAGCTGTTTTTT; d_gene: NA; j_gene: TRBJ2-2; abundance: NA; v_gene: TRBV5-1
CDR3aa: CASTFSRGVYEQYF; CDR3nt: TGTGCCAGCACCTTCTCCAGGGGGGTTTACGAGCAGTACTTC; d_gene: NA; j_gene: TRBJ2-7; abundance: NA; v_gene: TRBV6-1
CDR3aa: CASSLAGTAYGNTIYF; CDR3nt: TGCGCCAGCAGCTTGGCCGGGACAGCGTACGGAAACACCATATATTTT; d_gene: TRBD1; j_gene: TRBJ1-3; abundance: NA; v_gene: TRBV5-1
CDR3aa: CASSEGRDTEAFF; CDR3nt: TGTGCCAGCAGTGAGGGGAGGGACACTGAAGCTTTCTTT; d_gene: NA; j_gene: TRBJ1-1; abundance: NA; v_gene: TRBV6-4
CDR3aa: CASSSRQGMNTEAFF; CDR3nt: TGTGCCAGCAGCTCCCGACAGGGCATGAACACTGAAGCTTTCTTT; d_gene: TRBD1; j_gene: TRBJ1-1; abundance: NA; v_gene: TRBV7-9
CDR3aa: CASSPGADQETQYF; CDR3nt: TGTGCCAGCAGCCCGGGGGCAGATCAAGAGACCCAGTACTTC; d_gene: NA; j_gene: TRBJ2-5; abundance: NA; v_gene: TRBV5-5
CDR3aa: CASSYLRAGLAGGNEQFF; CDR3nt: TGTGCCAGCTCGTATTTGCGGGCCGGACTAGCGGGGGGCAATGAGCAGTTCTTC; d_gene: TRBD2; j_gene: TRBJ2-1; abundance: NA; v_gene: TRBV28
CDR3aa: CASSLGPVGDQETQYF; CDR3nt: TGCGCCAGCAGCTTGGGCCCGGTGGGGGACCAAGAGACCCAGTACTTC; d_gene: NA; j_gene: TRBJ2-5; abundance: NA; v_gene: TRBV5-1
CDR3aa: CASSPRGGEQFF; CDR3nt: TGTGCCAGCTCACCTCGGGGGGGTGAGCAGTTCTTC; d_gene: TRBD2; j_gene: TRBJ2-1; abundance: once; v_gene: TRBV18
CDR3aa: CASSFGTSGSSPGELFF; CDR3nt: TGTGCCAGTAGTTTCGGGACTAGCGGGAGTTCCCCCGGGGAGCTGTTTTTT; d_gene: TRBD2; j_gene: TRBJ2-2; abundance: once; v_gene: TRBV19
CDR3aa: CASNGQGAPYEQYF; CDR3nt: TGTGCCAGCAACGGACAGGGGGCCCCCTACGAGCAGTACTTC; d_gene: TRBD1; j_gene: TRBJ2-7; abundance: NA; v_gene: TRBV7-9
CDR3aa: CAWSQGPEAPLHF; CDR3nt: TGTGCCTGGAGTCAGGGGCCTGAGGCACCCCTCCACTTT; d_gene: NA; j_gene: TRBJ1-6; abundance: NA; v_gene: TRBV30
CDR3aa: CASSFTTDRSNEKLFF; CDR3nt: TGTGCCAGCAGTTTTACTACCGACAGGTCAAATGAAAAACTGTTTTTT; d_gene: NA; j_gene: TRBJ1-4; abundance: once; v_gene: TRBV6-5
CDR3aa: CASSTEGTGRRNEQFF; CDR3nt: TGTGCCAGCAGCACCGAAGGGACAGGGAGGAGGAATGAGCAGTTCTTC; d_gene: TRBD1; j_gene: TRBJ2-1; abundance: NA; v_gene: TRBV11-2
CDR3aa: CASSLGQLLNTGELFF; CDR3nt: TGTGCTAGCAGCTTAGGGCAGCTACTGAACACCGGGGAGCTGTTTTTT; d_gene: NA; j_gene: TRBJ2-2; abundance: NA; v_gene: TRBV7-7
CDR3aa: CASTLRGATAYEQYF; CDR3nt: TGTGCCAGCACCTTAAGGGGGGCCACAGCGTACGAGCAGTACTTC; d_gene: NA; j_gene: TRBJ2-7; abundance: once; v_gene: TRBV6-6
CDR3aa: CASISGTNNEQFF; CDR3nt: TGTGCCAGCATCTCCGGGACTAACAATGAGCAGTTCTTC; d_gene: TRBD2; j_gene: TRBJ2-1; abundance: NA; v_gene: TRBV6-5
CDR3aa: CAISEGLAGGNEQFF; CDR3nt: TGTGCCATCAGTGAGGGTCTAGCGGGGGGGAATGAGCAGTTCTTC; d_gene: TRBD2; j_gene: TRBJ2-1; abundance: NA; v_gene: TRBV10-3
CDR3aa: CASSLTGNTEAFF; CDR3nt: TGTGCCAGCAGCTTAACAGGGAACACTGAAGCTTTCTTT; d_gene: NA; j_gene: TRBJ1-1; abundance: NA; v_gene: TRBV11-2
CDR3aa: CASTSRGTGGLQYF; CDR3nt: TGTGCCAGTACCTCCCGGGGGACAGGAGGTTTGCAGTACTTC; d_gene: TRBD1; j_gene: TRBJ2-7; abundance: once; v_gene: TRBV19
CDR3aa: CASSLVRDTDTQYF; CDR3nt: TGCGCCAGCAGCTTGGTCAGGGACACAGATACGCAGTATTTT; d_gene: NA; j_gene: TRBJ2-3; abundance: NA; v_gene: TRBV5-1
CDR3aa: CASRGTENYGYTF; CDR3nt: TGCGCCAGCAGGGGGACGGAAAACTATGGCTACACCTTC; d_gene: NA; j_gene: TRBJ1-2; abundance: NA; v_gene: TRBV10-2
CDR3aa: CASRVTGRAASSNEQFF; CDR3nt: TGTGCCAGCAGGGTGACAGGGCGGGCGGCAAGTAGCAATGAGCAGTTCTTC; d_gene: TRBD1; j_gene: TRBJ2-1; abundance: NA; v_gene: TRBV25-1
CDR3aa: CASSLGATQYF; CDR3nt: TGTGCCAGCAGTTTAGGTGCTACGCAGTATTTT; d_gene: NA; j_gene: TRBJ2-3; abundance: NA; v_gene: TRBV27
CDR3aa: CASKTGQRATQYF; CDR3nt: TGTGCCAGTAAGACAGGGCAAAGGGCGACCCAGTACTTC; d_gene: TRBD1; j_gene: TRBJ2-5; abundance: NA; v_gene: TRBV6-4
CDR3aa: CASSQETGGGYGYTF; CDR3nt: TGTGCCAGCAGCCAAGAGACAGGCGGGGGCTATGGCTACACCTTC; d_gene: NA; j_gene: TRBJ1-2; abundance: once; v_gene: TRBV4-2
CDR3aa: CAWTRTGEASPLHF; CDR3nt: TGTGCCTGGACCCGGACAGGGGAGGCTTCACCCCTCCACTTT; d_gene: TRBD1; j_gene: TRBJ1-6; abundance: NA; v_gene: TRBV30
CDR3aa: CASSRSRGAVGYGYTF; CDR3nt: TGTGCCAGCAGCCGTTCTAGAGGGGCCGTGGGGTATGGCTACACCTTC; d_gene: NA; j_gene: TRBJ1-2; abundance: NA; v_gene: TRBV7-2
CDR3aa: CASSQVSRGEETQYF; CDR3nt: TGTGCCAGCAGCCAAGTTTCCCGGGGGGAAGAGACCCAGTACTTC; d_gene: TRBD2; j_gene: TRBJ2-5; abundance: NA; v_gene: TRBV4-2
CDR3aa: CASSESGTDTQYF; CDR3nt: TGTGCCAGCAGTGAGTCTGGCACAGATACGCAGTATTTT; d_gene: NA; j_gene: TRBJ2-3; abundance: NA; v_gene: TRBV9
CDR3aa: CARSSLTSDSGNTIYF; CDR3nt: TGTGCCAGAAGCTCTCTGACCTCCGATAGTGGAAACACCATATATTTT; d_gene: NA; j_gene: TRBJ1-3; abundance: NA; v_gene: TRBV5-3
CDR3aa: CASSTFQGGTEAFF; CDR3nt: TGCGCCAGCAGTACTTTCCAGGGGGGGACTGAAGCTTTCTTT; d_gene: TRBD1; j_gene: TRBJ1-1; abundance: NA; v_gene: TRBV5-1
CDR3aa: CASSPGLAGADTQYF; CDR3nt: TGTGCCAGCAGCCCGGGACTAGCGGGGGCAGATACGCAGTATTTT; d_gene: TRBD2; j_gene: TRBJ2-3; abundance: NA; v_gene: TRBV5-6
CDR3aa: CASSLARERGGEKLFF; CDR3nt: TGTGCCAGCAGCTTAGCTCGGGAGCGGGGTGGTGAAAAACTGTTTTTT; d_gene: NA; j_gene: TRBJ1-4; abundance: NA; v_gene: TRBV7-9
CDR3aa: CASSLNSGGSYEQYF; CDR3nt: TGTGCCAGCAGCTTAAATAGCGGGGGAAGTTACGAGCAGTACTTC; d_gene: TRBD2; j_gene: TRBJ2-7; abundance: NA; v_gene: TRBV11-3
CDR3aa: CASSLEEPYTGRGMNF; CDR3nt: TGCGCCAGCAGCCTGGAAGAGCCTTATACTGGACGGGGAATGAACTTC; d_gene: NA; j_gene: TRBJ2-7; abundance: NA; v_gene: TRBV5-1
CDR3aa: CASSSVGGQGSEKLFF; CDR3nt: TGTGCCAGCAGCTCAGTCGGGGGACAGGGGAGTGAAAAACTGTTTTTT; d_gene: TRBD1; j_gene: TRBJ1-4; abundance: once; v_gene: TRBV5-4
CDR3aa: CASSPREGTNEQYF; CDR3nt: TGCGCCAGCAGCCCGCGGGAAGGAACGAACGAGCAGTACTTC; d_gene: NA; j_gene: TRBJ2-7; abundance: NA; v_gene: TRBV4-1